This T cell receptor beta chain is from a study of cytomegalovirus exposure and HLA in healthy donors. As regards this clone: Its antigen is undetermined.

The donors were members of the roughly 130-subject validation cohort (separate from the roughly 680-subject first cohort). Germline assignment: CDR1 SNHLY and CDR2 FYNNEI. The CDR3 spans 14 residues. Trimming removed 5 bases from V and 4 bases from J; junction bases left unmatched: 2. Regarding the study as a whole: The study put about 180 TCR beta chains on its list as cytomegalovirus-associated. The tendency of first-cohort TCR clusters to co-occur in the 120 or so validation repertoires emerged from a later analysis. It was reported that the classifier diagnosed cytomegalovirus status with high specificity and sensitivity in both the original and validation cohorts.

The table came from immunoSEQ multiplex PCR; TCRdb's copy has only in-frame clones and leaves some out. The sample has around 52,000 clones, over 90% seen once. The receptor comes from a woman younger than 30 in good health and CMV-seronegative. This rearrangement joins TRBV2 to TRBJ1-6; 7 nucleotides align to TRBD1. Sequencing was carried out using PBMCs. In DNA, the CDR3 is TGTGCCAGCAGTCTGGGACAGTATAATTCACCCCTCCACTTT. It encodes CASSLGQYNSPLHF.